This TCR beta chain originates from a study of cytomegalovirus exposure and HLA in healthy donors. Study-level background: Unique TCRs numbering around 80 million, obtained from HLA-typed donors, made up an early data release.

Germline CDR1 ENHRY, CDR2 SYGVKD. The CDR3 is made up of 14 amino acids. Deletions cut 6 bases from V and 1 base from J, with 12 bases between. Whole-study findings and limits: Data from an earlier analysis indicated that most TCR beta V segments were productive either about 87% or about 30% of the time. CMV serostatus was the only immune exposure information that was available. An analysis that came later showed most CMV-associated TCR beta chains appearing HLA-restricted.

This clone was observed a few times. Its antigen remains unknown. PCR employed 60 Vbeta and 13 Jbeta primers. The data were produced by immunoSEQ multiplex PCR, yet TCRdb's version contains in-frame clones alone and is incomplete. This sample has fewer than 200,000 clones; 65% to 85% occur once, and the top ten carry about 2.6%. The source of this sequence is a woman aged 40 to 50 in good health and CMV-seropositive. The J gene is TRBJ1-1, the V gene TRBV10-3, with D perhaps TRBD1 (6 bases). The sequenced sample consisted of PBMCs. This chain's CDR3 is CAIRAGVTNTEAFF. CDR3 nucleotides: TGTGCCATCAGGGCAGGGGTTACGAACACTGAAGCTTTCTTT.